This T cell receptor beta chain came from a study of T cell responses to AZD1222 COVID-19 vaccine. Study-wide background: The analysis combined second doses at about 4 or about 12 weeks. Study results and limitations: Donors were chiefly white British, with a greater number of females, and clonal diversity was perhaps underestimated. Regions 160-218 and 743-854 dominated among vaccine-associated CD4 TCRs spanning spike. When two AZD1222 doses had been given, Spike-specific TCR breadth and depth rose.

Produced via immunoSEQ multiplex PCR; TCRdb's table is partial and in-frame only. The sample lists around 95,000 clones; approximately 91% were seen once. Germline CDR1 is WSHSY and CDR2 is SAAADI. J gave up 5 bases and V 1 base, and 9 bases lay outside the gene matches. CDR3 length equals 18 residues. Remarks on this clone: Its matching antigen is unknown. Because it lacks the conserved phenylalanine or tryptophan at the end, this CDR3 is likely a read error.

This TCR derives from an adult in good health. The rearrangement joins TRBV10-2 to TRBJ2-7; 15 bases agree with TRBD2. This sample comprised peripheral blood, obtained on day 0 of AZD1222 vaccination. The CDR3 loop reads CASSEFSGLAGGSDEQYL. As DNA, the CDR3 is TGCGCCAGCAGTGAGTTCTCCGGACTAGCGGGAGGGTCGGACGAGCAGTACCTC.